This is a list of T cell receptor beta chains from one sample in a study of technical replicates of blood from several donors. Assay: immunoSEQ multiplex PCR; the TCRdb copy retains only in-frame clones and omits some. The sample gives 55,000 to 75,000 clones, 75% to 95% of which show up once; 3.5% to 5% is in the top ten. The sequencing sample was made of PBMCs. Source of these receptors: a human donor in good health. Some clones in this sample may be carry-over from other donors' samples. Each CDR3 is given with its conserved first and last residue. The D gene is left open where the match is weak. Some rows have no size entry. The others give once, few or many, or a class for an expanded clone.

j_call: TRBJ1-4
v_call: TRBV2
clone_size: once
d_call: TRBD1
cdr3_aa: CASSQGQLNEKLFF
cdr3_nt: TGTGCCAGCAGCCAGGGACAGCTTAATGAAAAACTGTTTTTT

j_call: TRBJ2-1
v_call: TRBV2
clone_size: NA
d_call: TRBD2
cdr3_aa: CASTPGLAGSNEQFF
cdr3_nt: TGTGCCAGCACTCCGGGACTAGCGGGATCCAATGAGCAGTTCTTC

j_call: TRBJ2-7
v_call: TRBV5-6
clone_size: NA
d_call: TRBD2
cdr3_aa: CASSLGLADSYEQYF
cdr3_nt: TGTGCCAGCAGCTTGGGGCTAGCGGATTCCTACGAGCAGTACTTC

j_call: TRBJ1-5
v_call: TRBV6-6
clone_size: NA
d_call: NA
cdr3_aa: CASSTDSPANQPQHF
cdr3_nt: TGTGCCAGCAGCACCGACAGTCCCGCTAATCAGCCCCAGCATTTT

j_call: TRBJ1-6
v_call: TRBV4-1
clone_size: NA
d_call: TRBD1
cdr3_aa: CASSQSTGESPLHF
cdr3_nt: TGCGCCAGCAGCCAATCGACAGGGGAATCACCCCTCCACTTT

j_call: TRBJ1-1
v_call: TRBV2
clone_size: many
d_call: NA
cdr3_aa: CASRRLQMNTEAFF
cdr3_nt: TGTGCCAGCCGCAGATTACAAATGAACACTGAAGCTTTCTTT

j_call: TRBJ1-2
v_call: TRBV4-2
clone_size: once
d_call: NA
cdr3_aa: CASSQDPRDGYTF
cdr3_nt: TGTGCCAGCAGCCAAGATCCGCGGGACGGCTACACCTTC

j_call: TRBJ2-3
v_call: TRBV4-1
clone_size: NA
d_call: TRBD2
cdr3_aa: CASSQGLLAGGRTTDTQYF
cdr3_nt: TGCGCCAGCAGCCAAGGTTTGCTAGCGGGGGGGCGAACCACAGATACGCAGTATTTT

j_call: TRBJ1-1
v_call: TRBV5-1
clone_size: NA
d_call: NA
cdr3_aa: CATTNGGPTEAFF
cdr3_nt: TGCGCCACCACGAACGGGGGACCTACTGAAGCTTTCTTT

j_call: TRBJ1-2
v_call: TRBV5-4
clone_size: NA
d_call: TRBD1
cdr3_aa: CASSLGDRAYNYGYTF
cdr3_nt: TGTGCCAGCAGCTTGGGGGACAGAGCGTATAACTATGGCTACACCTTC

j_call: TRBJ1-1
v_call: TRBV9
clone_size: NA
d_call: TRBD1
cdr3_aa: CASSQRGQVDTEAFF
cdr3_nt: TGTGCCAGCAGTCAAAGGGGGCAGGTTGACACTGAAGCTTTCTTT

j_call: TRBJ1-1
v_call: TRBV5-1
clone_size: NA
d_call: TRBD1
cdr3_aa: CASSPGQGWVTEAFF
cdr3_nt: TGCGCCAGCAGCCCCGGACAGGGGTGGGTCACTGAAGCTTTCTTT

j_call: TRBJ1-4
v_call: TRBV7-2
clone_size: NA
d_call: NA
cdr3_aa: CASSSGGVGEKLFF
cdr3_nt: TGTGCCAGCAGTTCTGGAGGGGTCGGTGAAAAACTGTTTTTT

j_call: TRBJ2-7
v_call: TRBV4-1
clone_size: NA
d_call: NA
cdr3_aa: CASSQEGRFDEQYF
cdr3_nt: TGCGCCAGCAGCCAAGAAGGGAGGTTCGACGAGCAGTACTTC

j_call: TRBJ1-1
v_call: TRBV18
clone_size: NA
d_call: TRBD1
cdr3_aa: CASSPPPRTGLVTEAFF
cdr3_nt: TGTGCCAGCTCACCACCCCCCAGGACAGGTTTAGTCACTGAAGCTTTCTTT

j_call: TRBJ2-5
v_call: TRBV5-4
clone_size: NA
d_call: TRBD2
cdr3_aa: CASSPGGLAGTRGTQYF
cdr3_nt: TGTGCCAGCAGCCCGGGCGGACTAGCGGGGACCCGTGGGACCCAGTACTTC

j_call: TRBJ1-5
v_call: TRBV7-8
clone_size: NA
d_call: TRBD1
cdr3_aa: CASSGGGQNSNQPQHF
cdr3_nt: TGTGCCAGCAGCGGTGGGGGACAGAATAGCAATCAGCCCCAGCATTTT

j_call: TRBJ1-2
v_call: TRBV5-4
clone_size: NA
d_call: TRBD1
cdr3_aa: CASSRTGDGYGYTF
cdr3_nt: TGTGCCAGCAGCAGGACAGGAGATGGCTATGGCTACACCTTC

j_call: TRBJ2-1
v_call: TRBV11-1
clone_size: NA
d_call: TRBD2
cdr3_aa: CASSPWTSGYNEQFF
cdr3_nt: TGTGCCAGCAGCCCCTGGACTAGCGGCTACAATGAGCAGTTCTTC

j_call: TRBJ2-2
v_call: TRBV29-1
clone_size: NA
d_call: NA
cdr3_aa: CSVPGTGELFF
cdr3_nt: TGCAGCGTCCCAGGGACCGGGGAGCTGTTTTTT

j_call: TRBJ2-1
v_call: TRBV7-9
clone_size: NA
d_call: TRBD1
cdr3_aa: CASSLAPGQASSYNEQFF
cdr3_nt: TGTGCCAGCAGCTTAGCACCCGGACAGGCGAGCTCCTACAATGAGCAGTTCTTC

j_call: TRBJ1-5
v_call: TRBV12-5
clone_size: NA
d_call: NA
cdr3_aa: CASGLSEAANQPQHF
cdr3_nt: TGTGCTAGTGGTTTGTCCGAGGCAGCTAATCAGCCCCAGCATTTT

j_call: TRBJ2-2
v_call: TRBV18
clone_size: NA
d_call: NA
cdr3_aa: CASSPFEGTGELFF
cdr3_nt: TGTGCCAGCTCACCTTTCGAGGGCACCGGGGAGCTGTTTTTT

j_call: TRBJ2-1
v_call: TRBV7-2
clone_size: NA
d_call: NA
cdr3_aa: CASSLGGVNEQFF
cdr3_nt: TGTGCCAGCAGCTTAGGGGGAGTCAATGAGCAGTTCTTC

j_call: TRBJ2-3
v_call: TRBV6-5
clone_size: NA
d_call: TRBD1
cdr3_aa: CASRAGGAVPDTQYF
cdr3_nt: TGTGCCAGCAGGGCAGGGGGCGCGGTCCCAGATACGCAGTATTTT

j_call: TRBJ2-7
v_call: TRBV7-6
clone_size: NA
d_call: NA
cdr3_aa: CASTRGRGDGVYEQYF
cdr3_nt: TGTGCCAGCACCCGAGGACGGGGAGACGGAGTATACGAGCAGTACTTC

j_call: TRBJ2-7
v_call: TRBV30
clone_size: NA
d_call: NA
cdr3_aa: CAWSPGSEQYF
cdr3_nt: TGTGCCTGGAGTCCTGGGAGCGAGCAGTACTTC

j_call: TRBJ2-7
v_call: TRBV27
clone_size: few
d_call: TRBD1
cdr3_aa: CASSARDSTYEQYF
cdr3_nt: TGTGCCAGCAGTGCGAGGGACAGTACCTACGAGCAGTACTTC

j_call: TRBJ1-2
v_call: TRBV2
clone_size: few
d_call: NA
cdr3_aa: CASSDLFGGNTF
cdr3_nt: TGTGCCAGCAGTGATCTCTTCGGAGGGAACACCTTC

j_call: TRBJ2-1
v_call: TRBV7-2
clone_size: few
d_call: TRBD2
cdr3_aa: CASSSTSGGHNEQFF
cdr3_nt: TGTGCCAGCAGCTCGACTAGCGGGGGCCACAATGAGCAGTTCTTC

j_call: TRBJ2-7
v_call: TRBV9
clone_size: NA
d_call: NA
cdr3_aa: CASSPRAGSYEQYF
cdr3_nt: TGTGCCAGCAGCCCCCGGGCGGGGTCCTACGAGCAGTACTTC

j_call: TRBJ1-5
v_call: TRBV7-9
clone_size: NA
d_call: TRBD1
cdr3_aa: CASSSGRWDRGGQPQHF
cdr3_nt: TGTGCCAGCAGCTCCGGACGCTGGGACAGGGGAGGCCAGCCCCAGCATTTT

j_call: TRBJ2-5
v_call: TRBV19
clone_size: NA
d_call: NA
cdr3_aa: CASSQDQETQYF
cdr3_nt: TGTGCCAGTAGTCAGGATCAAGAGACCCAGTACTTC

j_call: TRBJ2-2
v_call: TRBV6-5
clone_size: once
d_call: NA
cdr3_aa: CASSYTQGRELFF
cdr3_nt: TGTGCCAGCAGTTACACACAGGGCAGGGAGCTGTTTTTT

j_call: TRBJ2-2
v_call: TRBV18
clone_size: NA
d_call: TRBD2
cdr3_aa: CASSLSTSGRKAGELFF
cdr3_nt: TGTGCCAGCTCACTTTCTACTAGCGGGAGGAAGGCCGGGGAGCTGTTTTTT

j_call: TRBJ2-2
v_call: TRBV7-9
clone_size: few
d_call: NA
cdr3_aa: CASTPAGELFF
cdr3_nt: TGTGCCAGCACCCCCGCCGGGGAGCTGTTTTTT

j_call: TRBJ2-3
v_call: TRBV7-3
clone_size: NA
d_call: TRBD2
cdr3_aa: CASRVSGGDTQYF
cdr3_nt: TGTGCCAGCAGGGTTAGCGGGGGCGATACGCAGTATTTT

j_call: TRBJ2-5
v_call: TRBV7-2
clone_size: NA
d_call: NA
cdr3_aa: CASSPRGGIGTQYF
cdr3_nt: TGTGCCAGCAGCCCCCGTGGCGGGATTGGGACCCAGTACTTC

j_call: TRBJ2-1
v_call: TRBV27
clone_size: NA
d_call: TRBD1
cdr3_aa: CASSRDRAYNEQFF
cdr3_nt: TGTGCCAGCAGCCGGGACAGGGCCTACAATGAGCAGTTCTTC

j_call: TRBJ1-4
v_call: TRBV18
clone_size: NA
d_call: TRBD1
cdr3_aa: CATARNKGAGEKLFF
cdr3_nt: TGTGCCACAGCTCGTAATAAGGGGGCCGGTGAAAAACTGTTTTTT

j_call: TRBJ2-1
v_call: TRBV7-6
clone_size: NA
d_call: TRBD1
cdr3_aa: CASSLEGQGISGYNEQFF
cdr3_nt: TGTGCCAGCAGCTTGGAGGGACAGGGGATTAGTGGGTACAATGAGCAGTTCTTC

j_call: TRBJ1-2
v_call: TRBV9
clone_size: NA
d_call: NA
cdr3_aa: CASSLAPEGYGYTF
cdr3_nt: TGTGCCAGCAGCCTGGCCCCGGAGGGCTATGGCTACACCTTC

j_call: TRBJ2-7
v_call: TRBV21-1
clone_size: NA
d_call: NA
cdr3_aa: CASSKGRVVVSYEQYF
cdr3_nt: TGTGCCAGCAGCAAAGGCCGGGTTGTAGTATCCTACGAGCAGTACTTC

j_call: TRBJ1-4
v_call: TRBV15
clone_size: NA
d_call: NA
cdr3_aa: CATSLVEDSFNEKLFF
cdr3_nt: TGTGCCACCAGCCTTGTCGAGGACAGCTTTAATGAAAAACTGTTTTTT

j_call: TRBJ1-6
v_call: TRBV30
clone_size: NA
d_call: NA
cdr3_aa: CAWSKGADSPLHF
cdr3_nt: TGTGCCTGGAGTAAAGGGGCTGATTCACCCCTCCACTTT

j_call: TRBJ2-7
v_call: TRBV23-1
clone_size: NA
d_call: NA
cdr3_aa: CASSPPTSPGDMDEQYF
cdr3_nt: TGCGCCAGCAGTCCTCCAACCTCCCCGGGTGATATGGACGAGCAGTACTTC

j_call: TRBJ2-7
v_call: TRBV7-8
clone_size: NA
d_call: NA
cdr3_aa: CASSRGGQSYEQYF
cdr3_nt: TGTGCCAGCAGCCGGGGGGGACAGAGTTACGAGCAGTACTTC

j_call: TRBJ1-2
v_call: TRBV6-1
clone_size: NA
d_call: TRBD1
cdr3_aa: CASSAGQGVNYGYTF
cdr3_nt: TGTGCCAGCAGTGCAGGACAGGGGGTTAACTATGGCTACACCTTC

j_call: TRBJ2-5
v_call: TRBV6-5
clone_size: NA
d_call: NA
cdr3_aa: CASSPSTPVGTQYF
cdr3_nt: TGTGCCAGCTCACCTAGCACCCCGGTTGGGACCCAGTACTTC

j_call: TRBJ2-7
v_call: TRBV7-8
clone_size: NA
d_call: TRBD2
cdr3_aa: CASSWGGIGAHYEQYF
cdr3_nt: TGTGCCAGCAGCTGGGGGGGGATCGGCGCCCACTACGAGCAGTACTTC

j_call: TRBJ2-1
v_call: TRBV4-3
clone_size: once
d_call: TRBD2
cdr3_aa: CASSQELAGDGNEQFF
cdr3_nt: TGCGCCAGCAGCCAGGAACTAGCGGGAGACGGCAATGAGCAGTTCTTC

j_call: TRBJ1-2
v_call: TRBV4-3
clone_size: NA
d_call: TRBD1
cdr3_aa: CASSQVWAGGGYTF
cdr3_nt: TGCGCCAGCAGCCAAGTATGGGCAGGGGGAGGCTACACCTTC

j_call: TRBJ1-1
v_call: TRBV6-6
clone_size: NA
d_call: NA
cdr3_aa: CASSYTRMNTEAFF
cdr3_nt: TGTGCCAGCAGTTACACCAGGATGAACACTGAAGCTTTCTTT

j_call: TRBJ2-7
v_call: TRBV29-1
clone_size: NA
d_call: NA
cdr3_aa: CSVRVTGAYEQYF
cdr3_nt: TGCAGCGTGAGGGTGACAGGAGCCTACGAGCAGTACTTC

j_call: TRBJ1-2
v_call: TRBV5-4
clone_size: once
d_call: NA
cdr3_aa: CASSLDGVYGYTF
cdr3_nt: TGTGCCAGCAGCTTGGATGGAGTCTATGGCTACACCTTC

j_call: TRBJ1-3
v_call: TRBV7-2
clone_size: NA
d_call: NA
cdr3_aa: CASSPQGMGDTIYF
cdr3_nt: TGTGCCAGCAGCCCACAGGGTATGGGAGACACCATATATTTT

j_call: TRBJ2-6
v_call: TRBV9
clone_size: once
d_call: TRBD1
cdr3_aa: CASSVGTGQARTGANVLTF
cdr3_nt: TGTGCCAGCAGCGTTGGAACGGGACAGGCCCGTACTGGGGCCAACGTCCTGACTTTC